This entry lists 19 T cell receptor beta chains sequenced from one sample in a study of blood T cell repertoires in COVID-19. This table comes from immunoSEQ multiplex PCR, and its TCRdb copy is limited to in-frame clones, with some not included. The sample shows 90,000 to 120,000 clones, approximately 88% of them seen only once. Input material: peripheral blood. The receptors were sampled from a man aged 40-49 years with active or convalescent COVID-19.

The genes are TRBV6-6 and TRBJ1-2; TRBD1 aligns across 8 bases. Germline CDR1 and CDR2: MNHNY and SVGAGI (reference sequence). The V segment lost 2 bases and the J segment 1 base; nucleotides outside the gene matches: 3. The CDR3 has 15 residues. Here the CDR3 DNA reads TGTGCCAGCAGTTACGGACAGGGAGTTAACTATGGCTACACCTTC. Its protein product is CASSYGQGVNYGYTF.

The CDR3 bases are TGTGCCTGGGGCCCGGGAAACACCATATATTTT. The encoded protein is CAWGPGNTIYF. The chain links TRBV30 to TRBJ1-3; D is uncertain. Trimming took 5 bases from V and 4 from J, leaving 6 bases between them. CDR1 is GTSNPN and CDR2 is SVGIG in the germline V gene (reference sequence). CDR3 length equals 11 residues.

This clone came up once. This sequence joins TRBV7-5 and TRBJ2-7; whether TRBD2, the table's D call, matches the DNA was not checked. TRBV7-5 is labeled a pseudogene. The CDR3 extends over 18 amino acids. The CDR3 DNA sequence: TGTGTCAGAAGCTTAGCGGAGGGACTAGCGGGACCTCAGGGGGAGCAGTACTTC. Protein sequence: CVRSLAEGLAGPQGEQYF.

The CDR3 reads CASNKETTEAFF. CDR3 in DNA: TGTGCCAGCAACAAGGAGACCACTGAAGCTTTCTTT. V usage is TRBV12-3 or TRBV12-4 and J usage is TRBJ1-1; D uncertain. Between the trimmed V and J ends, which lost 7 bases and 4 bases, there was a span of 10 bases. The CDR3 loop spans 12 amino acids.

The chain couples TRBV7-2 to TRBJ1-2; D is perhaps TRBD1 (6 bases). Germline loops: CDR1 SGHTA, CDR2 FQGNSA. This CDR3 has 12 amino acids. The V gene lost 0 bases and the J gene lost 8 bases, with 7 bases spanning the gap. This chain's CDR3 is CASSLAQGGYTF. Here the CDR3 DNA reads TGTGCCAGCAGCTTAGCCCAGGGGGGCTACACCTTC.

The chain links TRBV18 to TRBJ2-4; 8 bases fit TRBD2. Germline trimming cut 3 bases from V and 12 bases from J; bases unmatched to any gene: 13. The CDR3 length is 15 residues. Germline-derived CDR1 and CDR2 are KGHSH and LQKENI. The CDR3 nucleotides read TGTGCCAGCTCACCCCCCGGTAGGACTAGCTACACTCAGTACTTC. Amino acid sequence: CASSPPGRTSYTQYF.

The chain has TRBV19 and TRBJ2-7; possibly TRBD2 for D (6 bases). V lost 9 bases, J lost 2 bases, and 20 bases lay in between. CDR1 and CDR2 from the germline V gene are LNHDA and SQIVND (reference sequence). The CDR3 totals 15 residues. As DNA, the CDR3 is TGTGCCAGCTCTCCCTCCTGGGGGGTCGCCTACGAGCAGTACTTC. It translates to CASSPSWGVAYEQYF.

This chain joins TRBV19 and TRBJ2-1; 10 bases align to TRBD2. CDR1 is LNHDA, CDR2 SQIVND, per germline (reference sequence). V was pared by 5 bases and J by 7 bases, with 8 bases of the junction left unmatched. This CDR3 comprises 15 residues. The CDR3 here is CASSSTSGIGNEQFF. CDR3 nucleotide sequence: TGTGCCAGTAGTTCTACTAGCGGGATAGGTAATGAGCAGTTCTTC. Full variable domain (remainder filled in from reference TRBV19 and TRBJ2-1): DGGITQSPKYLFRKEGQNVTLSCEQNLNHDAMYWYRQDPGQGLRLIYYSQIVNDFQKGDIAEGYSVSREKKESFPLTVTSAQKNPTAFYLCASSSTSGIGNEQFFGPGTRLTVL.

The gene calls are TRBV7-2 and TRBJ1-5; D might be TRBD1 (5 bases). V lost 2 bases, J lost 4 bases, and 12 bases lay in between. This CDR3 comprises 15 residues. Germline values: CDR1 SGHTA, CDR2 FQGNSA. CDR3 protein: CASSLLGARNQPQHF. The CDR3 nucleotides read TGTGCCAGCAGCTTATTAGGGGCTCGAAATCAGCCCCAGCATTTT.

CDR3 sequence reads: CASTIIPRGVDYGYTF. In DNA, the CDR3 is TGTGCCAGCACCATAATCCCTAGAGGAGTCGACTATGGCTACACCTTC. The chain employs TRBV7-9 and TRBJ1-2, with D hard to call. The CDR3 length is 16 residues. Germline loops: CDR1 SEHNR, CDR2 FQNEAQ (reference sequence). V dropped 7 bases and J dropped 3 bases, with 21 bases sitting between them.

V gene TRBV2 combines with J gene TRBJ2-7; D is unclear. The V gene's germline CDR1 is SNHLY and CDR2 FYNNEI. V was trimmed by 5 bases and J by 4 bases, leaving 12 bases between them. The CDR3 covers 13 residues. CDR3 sequence: CASSLSIRYEQYF. In DNA form, the CDR3 reads TGTGCCAGCAGTCTGTCGATCAGATACGAGCAGTACTTC.

V gene TRBV30 combines with J gene TRBJ1-3; D perhaps matches TRBD1 (5 bases). Germline V gene data show CDR1 as GTSNPN and CDR2 as SVGIG (reference sequence). With 4 bases removed from V and 0 bases from J, the gap between germline ends came to 13 bases. This CDR3 is built from 15 residues. The CDR3 loop is CAWTKGAVSGNTIYF. Here the CDR3 DNA reads TGTGCCTGGACTAAAGGGGCCGTCTCTGGAAACACCATATATTTT.

J is TRBJ2-1 and V is TRBV18; TRBD2 matches 7 bases. The CDR3 is 14 amino acids. After removal of 1 base from V and 7 bases from J, the junction contained 4 bases not matched to a gene. CDR1 KGHSH and CDR2 LQKENI come from the germline V gene. CDR3 loop: CASSPRRERNEQFF. CDR3 bases: TGTGCCAGCTCACCACGGCGGGAGAGGAATGAGCAGTTCTTC. The entire variable domain, with the rest obtained from reference TRBV18 and TRBJ2-1, is as follows: NAGVMQNPRHLVRRRGQEARLRCSPMKGHSHVYWYRQLPEEGLKFMVYLQKENIIDESGMPKERFSAEFPKEGPSILRIQQVVRGDSAAYFCASSPRRERNEQFFGPGTRLTVL.

This sequence joins TRBV7-9 and TRBJ1-5, with a possible D match to TRBD1 (5 bases). The CDR3 length is 13 residues. Germline CDR1 and CDR2: SEHNR and FQNEAQ (reference sequence). The ends were cut back, 7 bases at V and 5 bases at J, with 12 bases in the middle. The chain's CDR3 is CASTDRVDQPQHF. CDR3 in DNA: TGTGCCAGCACAGACAGAGTTGATCAGCCCCAGCATTTT.

This chain connects TRBV9 to TRBJ1-1; tentative D call: TRBD1 (5 bases). The CDR3 is 16 amino acids. From germline, CDR1 is SGDLS and CDR2 YYNGEE. The V and J ends lost 4 bases and 0 bases respectively, with 16 bases between them. CDR3 DNA sequence: TGTGCCAGCAGCCGCCAGGACATTTACATGAACACTGAAGCTTTCTTT. It encodes CASSRQDIYMNTEAFF.

V gene TRBV6-1 combines with J gene TRBJ1-5; possibly TRBD1 for D (5 bases). The V and J ends lost 7 bases and 5 bases respectively, with 12 bases between them. Germline V lookup: CDR1 MNHNS, CDR2 SASEGT. The length of the CDR3 is 13 residues. The CDR3 spells CASNQEGYQPQHF. The CDR3 bases are TGTGCCAGCAACCAGGAGGGGTATCAGCCCCAGCATTTT.

The chain couples TRBV4-2 to TRBJ1-1; the D gene is possibly TRBD1 (6 bases). Between the trimmed V and J ends, which lost 1 base and 1 base, there was a span of 16 bases. CDR3 length: 17 amino acids. Germline lookup yields CDR1 LGHNA and CDR2 YNFKEQ. The CDR3 loop is CASSQVGGQSGNTEAFF. The CDR3 DNA reads TGTGCCAGCAGCCAAGTAGGTGGACAGTCAGGGAACACTGAAGCTTTCTTT.

J is TRBJ1-6 and V is TRBV28; tentative D call: TRBD1 (5 bases). Trimming pared 5 bases from V and 4 bases from J, leaving 12 bases between. Germline V gene sequence: CDR1 MDHEN, CDR2 SYDVKM. CDR3 length: 15 amino acids. The DNA for the CDR3 is TGTGCCAGCAGTCCCCAGGGACTGTATAATTCACCCCTCCACTTT. Its protein product is CASSPQGLYNSPLHF.

A single count supports this clone. The chain links TRBV4-3 to TRBJ2-1; possible D gene TRBD1, 5 bases. This CDR3 contains 14 residues. V gave up 6 bases and J gave up 1 base, with 10 bases separating them. The germline CDR1 and CDR2 sequences are LGHNA and YSLEER. CDR3 DNA sequence: TGCGCCAGCAGTCAGGGCTATTCCTACAATGAGCAGTTCTTC. Translating gives CASSQGYSYNEQFF.